The T cell receptor beta chain described here comes from a study of blood T cell repertoires in COVID-19. The overall study: From T cells, B-cell-depleted T cells, or PBMCs came the material, which was cDNA or gDNA.

V was shortened by 5 bases and J by 2 bases, with 15 bases between the two germline ends. Germline V lookup: CDR1 SGHAT, CDR2 FQNNGV. The CDR3 is made up of 15 amino acids. Per the authors' pipeline: Cell counts per sample came from amplifying reference gene primers. TCRdb's copy holds only in-frame clones and misses some; the assay was immunoSEQ multiplex PCR. Clone size and V and J calls were adopted from that table, with D and trimming inferred from the DNA. The sample consists of more than 110,000 clones, 75% to 80% of them appearing once. The age range of participants was 18 to 89 years, with residence in about two dozen US areas.

The sequence derives from a woman aged 45-60 years who had recovered from COVID-19. V is TRBV11-2 and J is TRBJ1-2; TRBD1 is a possible D gene (6 bases). The sequenced material came from PBMCs or T cells enriched from blood (not recorded which). CDR3 coding DNA: TGTGCCAGCAGCCAAGGACAGATCAGGAACTATGGCTACACCTTC. Its protein product is CASSQGQIRNYGYTF. Full variable domain (missing parts from reference TRBV11-2 and TRBJ1-2): EAGVAQSPRYKIIEKRQSVAFWCNPISGHATLYWYQQILGQGPKLLIQFQNNGVVDDSQLPKDRFSAERLKGVDSTLKIQPAKLEDSAVYLCASSQGQIRNYGYTFGSGTRLTVV.